This TCR beta chain was documented in a study of long-term antiretroviral therapy in people with HIV. As regards this clone: What it recognizes is unknown.

Study-level points and caveats: Dominant in the repertoire at all time points were clones expanded before ART.

CDR1 is SGDLS, CDR2 YYNGEE, per germline. Trimming shortened V by 3 bases and J by 2 bases, and 12 bases separated the two germline ends. This CDR3 has 14 residues. The libraries were made with immunoSEQ v3.0 at survey level. Here immunoSEQ multiplex PCR was the method, and the copy in TCRdb shows in-frame clones only, minus some. Among around 32,000 clones listed, about 98% were seen once. V gene TRBV9 combines with J gene TRBJ2-7; D gene uncertain. The input for sequencing was unsorted PBMCs, taken 7.6 years after starting antiretroviral therapy. This clonotype was sampled from a man younger than 40 with HIV. This CDR3 is CASSATGLTYEQYF. For the CDR3, the DNA is TGTGCCAGCAGCGCTACCGGCCTTACCTACGAGCAGTACTTC.